The 15 T cell receptor beta chains given below trace back to one sample, sequenced in a study of regulatory T cells in long-lasting Graves disease. For TCR beta, libraries came from iRepertoire HTBI primers and Arm-PCR of CDR3 regions. TCRdb re-derived calls from the multiplex PCR reads in MiXCR, one entry per CDR3 protein. The profile covers approximately 390,000 distinct CDR3 sequences, with roughly 17% appearing a single time and roughly 21% taken by the ten largest. Time point indicated: newly diagnosed GD, antithyroid drugs for less than 3 months. From RNA extracted from PBMCs, the TCR library was made. A further study also used this sample, focusing on T cells in Graves' hyperthyroidism and ophthalmopathy.

This specimen was peripheral blood mononuclear cells (PBMCs), taken at new diagnosis, from a patient treated with antithyroid drugs. These receptors originate from a woman aged 18-29 years with Graves disease.

This clonotype was seen many times. The chain has TRBV20-1 and TRBJ2-7, with D possibly being TRBD1 (6 bases). CDR3 length equals 14 residues. V gave up 6 bases and J gave up 2 bases, with 17 bases separating them. Germline V CDR1 and CDR2: DFQATT, SNEGSKA (reference sequence). CDR3 DNA sequence: TGCAGTGCAACCCCGACAGGATCGCCCTACGAGCAGTACTTC. This codes for CSATPTGSPYEQYF.

This clonotype has more than one count but fewer than ten. The chain joins TRBV28 to TRBJ1-5; D is unclear. Germline-derived CDR1 and CDR2 are MDHEN and SYDVKM. V lost 1 base, J lost 8 bases, and 9 bases lay in between. This CDR3 spans 13 amino acids. CDR3 sequence (DNA): TGTGCCAGCAGTTTATTGGGCCCTGAGCCCCAGCATTTT. Its protein is CASSLLGPEPQHF.

The genes are TRBV27 and TRBJ2-1; D not resolved. Looked up from germline, CDR1 is MNHEY and CDR2 is SMNVEV (reference sequence). This CDR3 is 12 amino acids long. V lost 5 bases to trimming and J lost 9 bases, with 11 bases between them. This CDR3 reads CASSPRESEQFF. The DNA of the CDR3 is TGTGCCAGCAGTCCTCGAGAATCTGAGCAGTTCTTC.

At least ten counts were recorded for this clonotype. The V call is TRBV6-1, the J call TRBJ1-2, with 11 nucleotides matching TRBD1. CDR1 MNHNS and CDR2 SASEGT come from the germline V gene. The CDR3 length is 13 residues. V gave up 7 bases and J gave up 7 bases; unmatched junction bases: 5. The CDR3 reads CASKGQGARGYTF. The CDR3 DNA reads TGTGCCAGCAAAGGACAGGGGGCGCGTGGCTACACCTTC.

The chain carries TRBV20-1 and TRBJ2-4; 11 bases agree with TRBD1. V was pared by 6 bases and J by 0 bases, with 16 bases of the junction left unmatched. This CDR3 has 19 amino acids. Germline V CDR1 and CDR2: DFQATT, SNEGSKA (reference sequence). The chain's CDR3 is CSAPNRDRGRILAKNIQYF. The CDR3 DNA reads as TGCAGTGCCCCAAACCGGGACAGGGGGAGAATACTAGCCAAAAACATTCAGTACTTC.

Ten or more counts support this clonotype. This chain uses TRBV5-8 with TRBJ1-2; D is ambiguous. Trimming stripped 2 bases from V and 0 bases from J, with 8 bases between. Germline V lookup: CDR1 SGHTS, CDR2 YDEGEE. This CDR3 region has 14 residues. CDR3 nucleotides: TGTGCCAGCAGCTTCGGTACGACTAACTATGGCTACACCTTC. It codes for CASSFGTTNYGYTF.

This clonotype was counted many times. The CDR3 DNA is TGCAGCGTTGGGGGACGGGGGAACACTGAAGCTTTCTTT. Its protein product is CSVGGRGNTEAFF. The chain couples TRBV29-1 to TRBJ1-1, with D possibly being TRBD1 (5 bases). This CDR3 region has 13 residues. The germline V gene encodes CDR1 SQVTM and CDR2 ANQGSEA. V lost 4 bases and J 1 base, leaving 10 bases between the germline ends.

The chain couples TRBV6-1 to TRBJ2-2; possibly TRBD1 for D (6 bases). This CDR3 contains 15 residues. Germline V gene data show CDR1 as MNHNS and CDR2 as SASEGT. With 3 bases removed from V and 7 bases from J, the gap between germline ends came to 15 bases. For the CDR3, the DNA is TGTGCCAGCAGTGAGATAACAGGGTCGGTCGGGGAGCTGTTTTTT. Protein sequence: CASSEITGSVGELFF.

The chain links TRBV6-2 or TRBV6-3 to TRBJ1-1; TRBD1 might be the D (6 bases). The germline V gene encodes CDR1 MNHEY and CDR2 SVGEGT. The V end lost 2 bases, the J end lost 0 bases, and 10 bases lay between the germline ends. There are 15 residues in the CDR3. For the CDR3, the DNA is TGTGCCAGCAGTTACGGGGGGCGGCTGAACACTGAAGCTTTCTTT. Translating gives CASSYGGRLNTEAFF.

There are many counts of this clonotype. V and J are TRBV30 and TRBJ1-5, with D unresolved. From germline, CDR1 is GTSNPN and CDR2 SVGIG (reference sequence). CDR3 length: 14 amino acids. Trimming took 2 bases from V and 0 from J, leaving 8 bases between them. CDR3 region: CAWSNGDSNQPQHF. CDR3 nucleotide sequence: TGTGCCTGGAGTAACGGGGATAGCAATCAGCCCCAGCATTTT.

This clonotype was detected many times. The chain joins TRBV6-1 to TRBJ2-5, with TRBD2 as a possible D gene (7 bases). The V end lost 1 base, the J end lost 0 bases, and 12 bases lay between the germline ends. The germline V gene has CDR1 MNHNS and CDR2 SASEGT. The CDR3 spans 16 residues. The CDR3 loop is CASSEDAGAYQETQYF. Here the CDR3 DNA reads TGTGCCAGCAGTGAAGATGCGGGGGCGTACCAAGAGACCCAGTACTTC.

This clonotype was found a few times. The rearrangement links TRBV7-6 to TRBJ2-3; 10 bases are shared with TRBD2. The CDR3 is 15 amino acids. Germline V gene data show CDR1 as SGHVS and CDR2 as FNYEAQ. The trim removed 5 bases at V and 4 bases at J, leaving 6 bases unmatched. The chain's CDR3 is CASSLGTSVADTQYF. CDR3 coding DNA: TGTGCCAGCAGCCTCGGGACTAGCGTTGCAGATACGCAGTATTTT.

This clonotype was recorded many times. The CDR3 nucleotides read TGCGCCAGCAAGGATCAGGGGAGCACAGATACGCAGTATTTT. It codes for CASKDQGSTDTQYF. The rearrangement links TRBV5-1 to TRBJ2-3; D might be TRBD1 (6 bases). Germline V gene data show CDR1 as SGHRS and CDR2 as YFSETQ. Between the trimmed V and J ends, which lost 6 bases and 0 bases, there was a span of 11 bases. This CDR3 comprises 14 residues.

This clonotype has a count of ten or more. The chain is built from TRBV5-1 and TRBJ1-6; D unresolved. The germline CDR1 and CDR2 sequences are SGHRS and YFSETQ. Trimming left V 0 bases short and J 6 bases short, with 4 bases between. The CDR3 is 13 amino acids. The CDR3 loop reads CASSLDLNSPLHF. CDR3 sequence (DNA): TGCGCCAGCAGCTTGGACCTTAATTCACCCCTCCACTTT.

This clonotype was seen at least ten times. CDR3 sequence reads: CASSEGPSTEAFF. CDR3 DNA sequence: TGTGCCAGCAGCGAGGGACCGAGCACTGAAGCTTTCTTT. The chain recombines TRBV11-3 with TRBJ1-1; weak D call: TRBD1 (5 bases). Germline lookup yields CDR1 SGHNT and CDR2 YENEEA. This CDR3 region has 13 residues. Trimming removed 5 bases at V and 4 bases at J, with 11 bases between.